This passage covers 6 T cell receptor beta chains from one sample sequenced in a study of T cell repertoires and Cas9 in healthy adults. The table came from immunoSEQ multiplex PCR; TCRdb's copy has only in-frame clones and leaves some out. The sample has almost 15,000 clones, 75% to 90% seen once. The sample was Tregs (CD4+, CD25+, CD127-, CD137-, CD154-) from PBMCs; culture status not recorded. These receptors originate from a human donor in good health.

The CDR3 sequence is CASSSLQGVRIGYTF. The CDR3 DNA reads as TGTGCCAGCAGCTCTCTACAGGGAGTTCGGATTGGCTACACCTTC. The chain recombines TRBV11-2 with TRBJ1-2; TRBD1 is a possible D gene (6 bases). Trimming shortened V by 4 bases and J by 7 bases, and 19 bases separated the two germline ends. Germline assignment: CDR1 SGHAT and CDR2 FQNNGV. This CDR3 has 15 amino acids.

A single count supports this clone. The V gene is TRBV7-3, the J gene TRBJ2-5, with 10 bases matching TRBD2. CDR1 is SGHTA, CDR2 FQGTGA, per germline. The CDR3 sequence is 15 residues long. J lost 11 bases, V lost 5 bases, and 14 bases had no gene match. The CDR3 nucleotides read TGTGCCAGCAGCCTAGCCCTAGCGGGGGTTCAAGAGCAGTACTTC. It yields the protein CASSLALAGVQEQYF.

The rearrangement uses TRBV2 and TRBJ1-2; TRBD1 is a possible D gene (6 bases). The CDR3 has 15 residues. From germline, CDR1 is SNHLY and CDR2 FYNNEI. Between the trimmed V and J ends, which lost 3 bases and 4 bases, there was a span of 15 bases. The CDR3, as DNA: TGTGCCAGCAGTGATAGGCAGGGGTCTGGCTATGGCTACACCTTC. It is translated as CASSDRQGSGYGYTF.

CDR3 sequence: CASSWGSGQGETQYF. CDR3 sequence (DNA): TGTGCCAGCAGCTGGGGTTCGGGACAGGGAGAGACCCAGTACTTC. The chain couples TRBV7-6 to TRBJ2-5; 9 nucleotides line up with TRBD1. Looked up from germline, CDR1 is SGHVS and CDR2 is FNYEAQ. The CDR3 extends over 15 amino acids. V lost 4 bases to trimming and J lost 4 bases; unmatched junction nucleotides: 7.

The chain joins TRBV19 to TRBJ2-1; D is uncertain. Germline assignment: CDR1 LNHDA and CDR2 SQIVND (reference sequence). V was pared by 4 bases and J by 0 bases, with 4 bases between. The CDR3 extends over 13 amino acids. This chain's CDR3 is CASSKSSYNEQFF. CDR3 nucleotide sequence: TGTGCCAGTAGTAAGAGCTCCTACAATGAGCAGTTCTTC.

The chain joins TRBV7-8 to TRBJ1-2; TRBD1 might be the D (5 bases). CDR1 and CDR2 (germline): SGHVS, FQNEAQ. This CDR3 region has 13 residues. Trimming pared 10 bases from V and 1 base from J, leaving 13 bases between. CDR3 amino acids: CATTPRVNYGYTF. The CDR3 DNA reads TGTGCCACCACACCCAGGGTTAACTATGGCTACACCTTC.